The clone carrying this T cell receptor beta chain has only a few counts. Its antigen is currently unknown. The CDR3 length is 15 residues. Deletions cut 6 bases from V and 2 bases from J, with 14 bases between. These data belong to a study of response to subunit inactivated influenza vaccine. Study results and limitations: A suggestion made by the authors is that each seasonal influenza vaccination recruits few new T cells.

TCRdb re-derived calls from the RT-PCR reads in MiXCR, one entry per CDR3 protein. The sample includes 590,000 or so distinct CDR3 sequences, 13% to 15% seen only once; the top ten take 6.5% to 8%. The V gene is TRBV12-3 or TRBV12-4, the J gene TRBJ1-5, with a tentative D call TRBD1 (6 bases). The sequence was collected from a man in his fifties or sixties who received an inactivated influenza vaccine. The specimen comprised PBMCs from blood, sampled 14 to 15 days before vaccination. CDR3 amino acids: CASSPSGAGNQPQHF. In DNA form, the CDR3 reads TGTGCCAGCAGCCCCTCGGGGGCAGGCAATCAGCCCCAGCATTTT.